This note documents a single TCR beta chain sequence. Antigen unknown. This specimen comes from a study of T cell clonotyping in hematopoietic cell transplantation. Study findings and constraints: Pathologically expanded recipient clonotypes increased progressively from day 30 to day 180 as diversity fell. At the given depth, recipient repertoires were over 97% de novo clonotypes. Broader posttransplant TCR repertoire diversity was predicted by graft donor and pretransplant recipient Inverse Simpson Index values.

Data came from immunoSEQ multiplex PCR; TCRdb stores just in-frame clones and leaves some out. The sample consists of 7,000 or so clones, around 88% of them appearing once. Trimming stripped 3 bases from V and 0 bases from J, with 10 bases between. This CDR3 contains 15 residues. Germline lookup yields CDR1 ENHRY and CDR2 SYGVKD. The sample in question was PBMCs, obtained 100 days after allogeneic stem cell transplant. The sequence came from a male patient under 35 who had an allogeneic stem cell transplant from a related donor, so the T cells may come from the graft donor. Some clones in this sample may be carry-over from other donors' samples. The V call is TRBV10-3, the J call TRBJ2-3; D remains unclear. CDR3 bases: TGTGCCATCAGTGATTTGTTCCTTAGCACAGATACGCAGTATTTT. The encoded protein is CAISDLFLSTDTQYF.